This is a list of T cell receptor beta chains from one sample in a study of TIL therapy for anti-PD-1-resistant metastatic lung cancer. Sequenced by immunoSEQ multiplex PCR; TCRdb stores in-frame clones only, minus some. Altogether some 50,000 clones are present, around 80% being singletons, with the ten largest covering approximately 15%. Sequenced here: blood, sampled at baseline. These receptors were taken from a man between 70 and 80 years old with non-small cell lung cancer. CDR3s include the opening cysteine and the closing phenylalanine or tryptophan. A D gene is named only where the DNA matches it firmly. Size values are once, few and many counts, or a class for expanded clones, and some rows have none.

V	size	D	J	DNA	CDR3
TRBV4-3	-	-	TRBJ2-7	TGCGCCAGCAGCCAAGGAGTGCGTGGGCCCTACGAGCAGTACTTC	CASSQGVRGPYEQYF
TRBV5-1	once	TRBD1	TRBJ2-5	TGCGCCAGCAGCATCCGGGACAGGGGGCCCCTTAAAGAGACCCAGTACTTC	CASSIRDRGPLKETQYF
TRBV9	-	-	TRBJ1-1	TGTGCCAGCAGCCCCAGACAGAACACTGAAGCTTTCTTT	CASSPRQNTEAFF
TRBV9	-	-	TRBJ2-5	TGTGCCAGCAGACCCAGGGGAGACGAGACCCAGTACTTC	CASRPRGDETQYF
TRBV7-9	-	-	TRBJ2-3	TGTGCCAGCAGCTTAGTGATAACAGGTAGCACAGATACGCAGTATTTT	CASSLVITGSTDTQYF
TRBV28	-	-	TRBJ2-1	TGTGCCAGCAGTTTGGACGGCTACAATGAGCAGTTCTTC	CASSLDGYNEQFF
TRBV7-7	once	-	TRBJ1-1	TGTGCTAGCAGTCGGGACATTCCTGAAGCTTTCTTT	CASSRDIPEAFF
TRBV5-4	-	-	TRBJ1-3	TGTGCCAGCAGCCTGGGACTGGCGAGCTCTGGAAACACCATATATTTT	CASSLGLASSGNTIYF
TRBV28	-	-	TRBJ1-2	TGTGCCAGCAGGGGGGGATCAAACTATGGCTACACCTTC	CASRGGSNYGYTF
TRBV7-3	-	TRBD2	TRBJ2-1	TGTGCCAGCAGCTTAAGGCGGGAGGATGAGCAGTTCTTC	CASSLRREDEQFF
TRBV28	-	-	TRBJ2-7	TGTGCCAGCAATAGCGGCTACGAGCAGTACTTC	CASNSGYEQYF
TRBV2	-	TRBD2	TRBJ2-7	TGTGCCAGCAGGGCGACTAGCGCTTCCTACGAGCAGTACTTC	CASRATSASYEQYF
TRBV7-3	-	-	TRBJ2-1	TGTGCCAGCAGCTTAGACAGTACCTACAATGAGCAGTTCTTC	CASSLDSTYNEQFF
TRBV7-9	-	-	TRBJ2-7	TGTGCCAGCAGCACCCCACTCGTCAGCTACGAGCAGTACTTC	CASSTPLVSYEQYF
TRBV11-1	-	TRBD2	TRBJ2-2	TGTGCCAGCAGCTTATATAGCGGGAGTTACACCGGGGAGCTGTTTTTT	CASSLYSGSYTGELFF
TRBV5-1	-	-	TRBJ2-1	TGCGCCAGCAGCTTGACCAGACTTAGCTCCTACAATGAGCAGTTCTTC	CASSLTRLSSYNEQFF
TRBV6-5	-	TRBD1	TRBJ2-7	TGTGCCAGCAGTCAAATCGGGACAGGGGACTACGAGCAGTACTTC	CASSQIGTGDYEQYF
TRBV9	-	-	TRBJ2-1	TGTGCCAGCAGCGCCCAATCTAGTAGGGTCAATGAGCAGTTCTTC	CASSAQSSRVNEQFF
TRBV27	-	TRBD2	TRBJ2-1	TGTGCCAGCAGACGGGAGGGCCGTTACAATGAGCAGTTCTTC	CASRREGRYNEQFF
TRBV5-1	-	-	TRBJ2-7	TGCGCCAGCAGCTTGGTCGGCGGCTCCTACGAGCAGTACTTC	CASSLVGGSYEQYF
TRBV28	-	-	TRBJ2-7	TGTGCCAGTGGGAACTTAATTGAGGGTGGGGAGCAGTACTTC	CASGNLIEGGEQYF
TRBV5-1	-	TRBD1	TRBJ2-7	TGCGCCAGCAGCGCTCTACAGGGGAAAAGTCAAGAGCAGTACTTC	CASSALQGKSQEQYF
TRBV4-1	-	-	TRBJ2-5	TGCGCCAGCAGCGGAGATCCGTGGGTGAGGGAGACCCAGTACTTC	CASSGDPWVRETQYF
TRBV6-1	-	-	TRBJ2-3	TGTGCCAGCACCTCCGGGAGCACTAGCACAGATACGCAGTATTTT	CASTSGSTSTDTQYF
TRBV29-1	few	TRBD2	TRBJ2-3	TGCAGCAAGTGGACTAGCGAGACAGATACGCAGTATTTT	CSKWTSETDTQYF
TRBV11-1	-	TRBD1	TRBJ2-1	TGTGCCAGCAGCAGGGGACAGGGAGGGTCGACATACAATGAGCAGTTCTTC	CASSRGQGGSTYNEQFF
TRBV18	-	-	TRBJ2-7	TGTGCCAGCTCACCACCTCTCGGGGAGCAGTACTTC	CASSPPLGEQYF
TRBV30	-	-	TRBJ2-2	TGTGCCTGGAGTGGGGAGAACTCGCACACCGGGGAGCTGTTTTTT	CAWSGENSHTGELFF
TRBV25-1	-	-	TRBJ1-2	TGTGCCAGCAGTGAATCGGGGGGGCGCGATGGCTACACCTTC	CASSESGGRDGYTF
TRBV14	-	-	TRBJ2-1	TGTGCCAGCAGCCCCGGGTACACCTCCTACAATGAGCAGTTCTTC	CASSPGYTSYNEQFF
TRBV19	-	-	TRBJ2-1	TGTGCCAGTAGTATAGATAGGGGCGTAGGCGAGCAGTTCTTC	CASSIDRGVGEQFF
TRBV6-5	-	-	TRBJ1-2	TGTGCCAGCAGTTACTCGAAAGGGAATGGCTACACCTTC	CASSYSKGNGYTF
TRBV7-8	-	-	TRBJ1-5	TGTGCCAGCAGCTCGCTAAGGGACGGTCCGGGGCCCCAGCATTTT	CASSSLRDGPGPQHF
TRBV5-1	-	-	TRBJ2-2	TGCGCCAGCAGGGAGGGGGGCCGAACCGGGGAGCTGTTTTTT	CASREGGRTGELFF
TRBV19	few	TRBD1	TRBJ2-2	TGTGCCAGTTCGACAGGGGGGAACACCGGGGAGCTGTTTTTT	CASSTGGNTGELFF
TRBV4-1	few	-	TRBJ2-3	TGCGCCAGCAGCCAAGATCCAATGAGCATTTTCGCAGATACGCAGTATTTT	CASSQDPMSIFADTQYF
TRBV6-1	once	-	TRBJ2-7	TGTGCCAGCGGAGACAGATACGAGCAGTACTTC	CASGDRYEQYF
TRBV27	-	-	TRBJ2-4	TGTGCCAGCAGTTTTAGGGGGAGCATTCAGTACTTC	CASSFRGSIQYF
TRBV6-4	-	-	TRBJ1-6	TGTGCCAGCAGTGAGGGGGGGGGCGCTAATTCACCCCTCCACTTT	CASSEGGGANSPLHF
TRBV14	-	-	TRBJ1-2	TGTGCCAGCAGCCAAGATAAGGCAGGGAATGGCTACACCTTC	CASSQDKAGNGYTF